Reported below is one T cell receptor beta chain. Per the germline V gene, CDR1 is SGHDT and CDR2 is YYEEEE. The CDR3 sequence is 15 residues long. V shed 4 bases, J shed 8 bases, and the junction held 12 bases outside the gene matches. Libraries were prepared by immunoSEQ multiplex PCR; TCRdb keeps only in-frame clonotypes and omits some of them. This sample yields about 9,600 clones, of which about four fifths are seen a single time; 68% belongs to the top ten. The sample belongs to a study of STAT5B mutations in CD4+ large granular lymphocyte leukemia. Material for sequencing was PBMCs. The TCR comes from a man in his 60s with CD4+ T-cell large granular lymphocyte leukemia. This chain joins TRBV5-6 and TRBJ2-1; 7 bases line up with TRBD2. The CDR3 bases are TGTGCCAGCAGCCCTCAATGGCGGGAGTTCCATGAGCAGTTCTTC. Translating it yields CASSPQWREFHEQFF.